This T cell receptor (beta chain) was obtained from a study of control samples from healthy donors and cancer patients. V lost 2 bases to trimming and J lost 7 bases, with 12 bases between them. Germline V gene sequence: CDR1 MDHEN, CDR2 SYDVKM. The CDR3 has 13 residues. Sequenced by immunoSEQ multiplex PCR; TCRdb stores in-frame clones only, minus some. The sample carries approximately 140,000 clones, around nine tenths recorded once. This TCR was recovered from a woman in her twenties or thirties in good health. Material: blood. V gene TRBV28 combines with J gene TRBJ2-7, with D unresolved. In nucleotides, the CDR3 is TGTGCCAGCAGTTTACCCGCCCGGTCTGAGCAGTACTTC. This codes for CASSLPARSEQYF.